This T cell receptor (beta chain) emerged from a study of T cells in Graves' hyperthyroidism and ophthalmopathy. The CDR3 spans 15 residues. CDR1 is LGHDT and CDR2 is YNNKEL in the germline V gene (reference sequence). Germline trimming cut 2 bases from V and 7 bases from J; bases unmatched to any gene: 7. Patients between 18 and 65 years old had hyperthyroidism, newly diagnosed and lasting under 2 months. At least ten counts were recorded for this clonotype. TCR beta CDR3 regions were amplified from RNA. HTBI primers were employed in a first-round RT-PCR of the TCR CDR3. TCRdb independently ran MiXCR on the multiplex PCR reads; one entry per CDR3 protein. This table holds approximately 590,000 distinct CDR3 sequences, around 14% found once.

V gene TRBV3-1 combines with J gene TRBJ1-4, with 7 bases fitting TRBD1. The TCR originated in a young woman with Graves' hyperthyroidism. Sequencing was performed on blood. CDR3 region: CASSQRGRGIEKLFF. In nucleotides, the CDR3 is TGTGCCAGCAGCCAAAGGGGGCGGGGGATTGAAAAACTGTTTTTT. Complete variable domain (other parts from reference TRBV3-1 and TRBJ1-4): DTAVSQTPKYLVTQMGNDKSIKCEQNLGHDTMYWYKQDSKKFLKIMFSYNNKELIINETVPNRFSPKSPDKAHLNLHINSLELGDSAVYFCASSQRGRGIEKLFFGSGTQLSVL.